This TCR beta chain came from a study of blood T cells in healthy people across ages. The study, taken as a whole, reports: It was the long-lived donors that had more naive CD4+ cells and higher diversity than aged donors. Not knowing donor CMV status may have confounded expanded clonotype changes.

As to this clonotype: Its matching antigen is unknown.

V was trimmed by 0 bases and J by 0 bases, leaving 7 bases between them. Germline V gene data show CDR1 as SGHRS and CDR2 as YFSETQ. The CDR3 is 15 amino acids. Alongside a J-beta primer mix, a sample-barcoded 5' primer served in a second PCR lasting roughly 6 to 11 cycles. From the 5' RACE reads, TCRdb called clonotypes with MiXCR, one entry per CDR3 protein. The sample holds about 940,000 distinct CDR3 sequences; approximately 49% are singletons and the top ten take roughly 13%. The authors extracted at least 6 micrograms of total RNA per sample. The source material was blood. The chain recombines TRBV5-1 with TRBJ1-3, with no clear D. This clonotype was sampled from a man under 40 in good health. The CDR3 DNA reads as TGCGCCAGCAGCTTGGCGGCGAGCTCTGGAAACACCATATATTTT. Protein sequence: CASSLAASSGNTIYF.